The source of this TCR beta chain is a study of blood T cell repertoires in COVID-19. About the study: Specimens from acute and convalescent COVID-19 originated in the United States, Italy and Spain.

The repertoire was sequenced with immunoSEQ multiplex PCR; TCRdb's copy has only in-frame clones and lacks some. Of about 150,000 clones in the sample, around 87% were seen once. The CDR3 spans 19 residues. V was pared by 6 bases and J by 5 bases, with 32 bases between. Germline values: CDR1 SNHLY, CDR2 FYNNEI. V is TRBV2 and J is TRBJ2-7, with D perhaps TRBD2 (6 bases). The clonotype originates from a man at least 80 years old with acute or convalescent COVID-19. The specimen sequenced was peripheral blood. CDR3 nucleotide sequence: TGTGCCAGCAGCCCATTTACTGTTGGACTTACTAGCTTCGACAACGAGCAGTACTTC. Amino acids: CASSPFTVGLTSFDNEQYF.